This is a list of T cell receptor beta chains from one sample in a study of vaccination and CD4 T cells after COVID-19. These receptors' antigens are unknown. From the PCR reads, TCRdb called clonotypes with MiXCR, one entry per CDR3 protein. The repertoire holds fewer than 20,000 distinct CDR3 sequences, with about half as singletons. Specimen: CD4+ T cells from blood, cultured in vitro, collected before SARS-CoV-2 vaccination. The receptors were sampled from a human donor who had recovered from COVID-19. CDR3s include the opening cysteine and the closing phenylalanine or tryptophan. The order of the fields is V gene, D gene, J gene, clone size, CDR3 DNA, CDR3 protein. A D gene is named only where the DNA matches it firmly. Rows give clone size only sometimes, using once, few, many, or a class for an expanded clone.

V gene: TRBV19
D gene: .
J gene: TRBJ1-5
clone size: few
CDR3 DNA: TGTGCCAGTAGTTACCGGGGCAGGGGAAGGGAGCCCCAGCATTTT
CDR3 protein: CASSYRGRGREPQHF

V gene: TRBV7-2
D gene: TRBD2
J gene: TRBJ2-5
clone size: .
CDR3 DNA: TGTGCCAGCAGAATCGGACTAGCGGAGAGACAAGAGACCCAGTACTTC
CDR3 protein: CASRIGLAERQETQYF

V gene: TRBV29-1
D gene: .
J gene: TRBJ1-2
clone size: .
CDR3 DNA: TGCAGCGTTGAAAGGGAATATGGCTACACCTTC
CDR3 protein: CSVEREYGYTF

V gene: TRBV5-5
D gene: .
J gene: TRBJ1-5
clone size: .
CDR3 DNA: TGTGCCAGCAGACAGACATATAGCAATCAGCCCCAGCATTTT
CDR3 protein: CASRQTYSNQPQHF

V gene: TRBV12-3/TRBV12-4
D gene: .
J gene: TRBJ2-5
clone size: .
CDR3 DNA: TGTGCCAGCAGTGTCCTGTACCAAGAGACCCAGTACTTC
CDR3 protein: CASSVLYQETQYF

V gene: TRBV3-1
D gene: .
J gene: TRBJ2-5
clone size: .
CDR3 DNA: TGTGCCAGCAGCTACAGGACGGGAGCGGAGACCCAGTACTTC
CDR3 protein: CASSYRTGAETQYF

V gene: TRBV7-2
D gene: .
J gene: TRBJ2-7
clone size: .
CDR3 DNA: TGTGCCAGCAGCCTTTACCCCTCTCTAGCGAGCTCCTACGAGCAGTACTTC
CDR3 protein: CASSLYPSLASSYEQYF

V gene: TRBV4-2
D gene: .
J gene: TRBJ2-4
clone size: .
CDR3 DNA: TGTGCCAGCAGCCTAGGCGGTTCGGTTGGGCAGTACTTC
CDR3 protein: CASSLGGSVGQYF

V gene: TRBV20-1
D gene: .
J gene: TRBJ1-5
clone size: .
CDR3 DNA: TGCAGTGCCTCAGATAGCAATCAGCCCCAGCATTTT
CDR3 protein: CSASDSNQPQHF

V gene: TRBV6-1
D gene: TRBD1
J gene: TRBJ1-4
clone size: few
CDR3 DNA: TGTGCCATGGGACAGGGAGGGGATAATGAAAAACTGTTTTTT
CDR3 protein: CAMGQGGDNEKLFF

V gene: TRBV20-1
D gene: TRBD2
J gene: TRBJ2-5
clone size: .
CDR3 DNA: TGCAGTGCTAGAGATGGGGATCAGCGGGAGGGCCTTTGGGAGACCCAGTACTTC
CDR3 protein: CSARDGDQREGLWETQYF

V gene: TRBV19
D gene: TRBD1
J gene: TRBJ1-1
clone size: .
CDR3 DNA: TGTGCCAGTAGTTCCCCGACAGGGCCCATGAACACTGAAGCTTTCTTT
CDR3 protein: CASSSPTGPMNTEAFF

V gene: TRBV5-1
D gene: TRBD2
J gene: TRBJ2-5
clone size: once
CDR3 DNA: TGCGCCAGCAGCTTGGGACTAGCGGAGATTCAAGAGACCCAGTACTTC
CDR3 protein: CASSLGLAEIQETQYF

V gene: TRBV6-2/TRBV6-3
D gene: .
J gene: TRBJ2-3
clone size: few
CDR3 DNA: TGTGCCAGCAGTTTATCACTGCCAAGCACAGATACGCAGTATTTT
CDR3 protein: CASSLSLPSTDTQYF

V gene: TRBV20-1
D gene: .
J gene: TRBJ2-3
clone size: few
CDR3 DNA: TGCAGTGCGCTTTTGGGGCCAGATACGCAGTATTTT
CDR3 protein: CSALLGPDTQYF

V gene: TRBV5-8
D gene: .
J gene: TRBJ2-2
clone size: .
CDR3 DNA: TGTGCCAGCAGCTTAATCGTGACAACGAACACCGGGGAGCTGTTTTTT
CDR3 protein: CASSLIVTTNTGELFF

V gene: TRBV20-1
D gene: .
J gene: TRBJ1-2
clone size: once
CDR3 DNA: TGCAGTGCAGCTGCAAGACAGGACATTATGGGCTACACCTTC
CDR3 protein: CSAAARQDIMGYTF

V gene: TRBV29-1
D gene: TRBD1
J gene: TRBJ1-5
clone size: .
CDR3 DNA: TGCAGCGTTGATGGGACAGAGAATCAGCCCCAGCATTTT
CDR3 protein: CSVDGTENQPQHF

V gene: TRBV11-2
D gene: TRBD1
J gene: TRBJ2-5
clone size: .
CDR3 DNA: TGTGCCAGCAGGTTGGGGACAGGCAGTCAAGAGACCCAGTACTTC
CDR3 protein: CASRLGTGSQETQYF

V gene: TRBV14
D gene: .
J gene: TRBJ1-2
clone size: .
CDR3 DNA: TGTGCCAGCAGCCAACTCCCTTGGGCGCCTGGCTACACCTTC
CDR3 protein: CASSQLPWAPGYTF

V gene: TRBV20-1
D gene: .
J gene: TRBJ2-2
clone size: few
CDR3 DNA: TGCAGTGCTAGTTCCGGGTTTACCGGGGAGCTGTTTTTT
CDR3 protein: CSASSGFTGELFF

V gene: TRBV2
D gene: .
J gene: TRBJ1-1
clone size: .
CDR3 DNA: TGTGCCAGCATGTACAGACGGACTGAAGCTTTCTTT
CDR3 protein: CASMYRRTEAFF

V gene: TRBV12-3/TRBV12-4
D gene: .
J gene: TRBJ2-5
clone size: .
CDR3 DNA: TGTGCCAGCAGTCCGGATCAAGAGACCCAGTACTTC
CDR3 protein: CASSPDQETQYF

V gene: TRBV20-1
D gene: TRBD2
J gene: TRBJ2-7
clone size: .
CDR3 DNA: TGCAGTGCTTATGAGCGGGAGGGTATCTACGAGCAGTACTTC
CDR3 protein: CSAYEREGIYEQYF

V gene: TRBV20-1
D gene: .
J gene: TRBJ1-1
clone size: .
CDR3 DNA: TGCAGTGCTAGAGTCGGGGGGCTCTCTGAAGCTTTCTTT
CDR3 protein: CSARVGGLSEAFF

V gene: TRBV5-1
D gene: TRBD2
J gene: TRBJ2-1
clone size: .
CDR3 DNA: TGCGCCAGCAGCTTGGCCAGCGGGATCTTCCATGAGCAGTTCTTC
CDR3 protein: CASSLASGIFHEQFF

V gene: TRBV10-3
D gene: TRBD1
J gene: TRBJ2-7
clone size: .
CDR3 DNA: TGTGCCATCAGTGTTGGGGGACAGGGTTACGAGCAGTACTTC
CDR3 protein: CAISVGGQGYEQYF

V gene: TRBV2
D gene: TRBD2
J gene: TRBJ2-7
clone size: .
CDR3 DNA: TGTGCCAGCAGGACTTCCGGGACTACTGGAGAGCAGTACTTC
CDR3 protein: CASRTSGTTGEQYF